This TCR beta chain was observed in a study of T cell responses to AZD1222 COVID-19 vaccine. Sequencing used immunoSEQ multiplex PCR; TCRdb keeps in-frame clones, though not all of them. The repertoire holds hundreds of thousands of clones, with 93% as singletons. The V end was cut by 8 bases, the J end by 0 bases, with 16 bases between. The V gene's germline CDR1 is MNHEY and CDR2 SVGAGI. CDR3 size: 15 residues. This receptor was taken from an adult in good health. Sequenced material: peripheral blood, taken on day 0 of MenACWY control vaccination. This chain links TRBV6-5 with TRBJ1-1, with D possibly being TRBD1 (5 bases). The CDR3 DNA is TGTGCCAGCTTTACTCCGGGACGGATGAACACTGAAGCTTTCTTT. Translating gives CASFTPGRMNTEAFF.